This entry lists 9 T cell receptor beta chains sequenced from one sample in a study of PD-1 blockade in classical Hodgkin lymphoma. Time point given: cycle 4 day 1 (C4D1), after 5 to 7 weeks of nivolumab. Brentuximab vedotin exposure varied, and every patient relapsed after autologous stem cell transplantation. Profiled with immunoSEQ multiplex PCR; TCRdb holds only in-frame clones, not every one. Of about 64,000 clones listed, 91% were seen once; the top ten hold around a tenth. The specimen comprised peripheral blood mononuclear cells (PBMCs), sampled before the fourth cycle of nivolumab. Receptors were obtained from a human donor with classical Hodgkin lymphoma.

The chain carries TRBV7-9 and TRBJ1-6; unclear D gene. Trimming shortened V by 2 bases and J by 6 bases, and 11 bases separated the two germline ends. The CDR3 consists of 15 residues. CDR1 is SEHNR and CDR2 is FQNEAQ in the germline V gene (reference sequence). The CDR3 protein is CASSLMATGNSPLHF. The CDR3 DNA reads TGTGCCAGCAGCTTAATGGCGACGGGTAATTCACCCCTCCACTTT.

V usage is TRBV5-6 and J usage is TRBJ1-3; possibly TRBD1 for D (5 bases). The CDR3 length is 15 residues. Trimming took 4 bases from V and 0 from J, leaving 11 bases between them. CDR1 SGHDT and CDR2 YYEEEE come from the germline V gene. CDR3 DNA: TGTGCCAGCAGCCCCTGGGACTCCTCTGGAAACACCATATATTTT. Translating it yields CASSPWDSSGNTIYF.

The chain has TRBV6-5 and TRBJ2-7, with 7 bases matching TRBD1. Germline trimming cut 4 bases from V and 2 bases from J; bases unmatched to any gene: 2. CDR3 size: 13 residues. Germline lookup yields CDR1 MNHEY and CDR2 SVGAGI. CDR3 sequence reads: CASSWGQTYEQYF. Here the CDR3 DNA reads TGTGCCAGCAGTTGGGGACAGACCTACGAGCAGTACTTC.

This sequence joins TRBV11-2 and TRBJ2-5, with D tentatively TRBD1 (5 bases). Germline-derived CDR1 and CDR2 are SGHAT and FQNNGV. There are 16 residues in the CDR3. Trimming took off 2 bases at V and 5 bases at J, with 18 bases between the two ends. DNA of the CDR3: TGTGCCAGCAGCTTAACCCAGGGCCTACTGCGGGAGACCCAGTACTTC. This gives the protein CASSLTQGLLRETQYF.

The rearrangement links TRBV15 to TRBJ2-7, with a possible D match to TRBD2 (6 bases). This CDR3 has 14 amino acids. Germline V gene lookup returns CDR1 LNHNV and CDR2 YYDKDF (reference sequence). V dropped 1 base and J dropped 2 bases, with 9 bases sitting between them. The CDR3 protein is CATSRGTGAYEQYF. In nucleotides, the CDR3 is TGTGCCACCAGCAGAGGGACGGGGGCCTACGAGCAGTACTTC.

The genes are TRBV7-9 and TRBJ2-3; 11 nucleotides line up with TRBD1. The CDR3 runs to 17 residues. The trim removed 5 bases at V and 5 bases at J, leaving 12 bases unmatched. Germline V CDR1 and CDR2: SEHNR, FQNEAQ (reference sequence). The CDR3 nucleotides are TGTGCCAGCAGCCCCTCCTTCGGGACAGGGGGACGAGATACGCAGTATTTT. This encodes CASSPSFGTGGRDTQYF. Together with reference TRBV7-9 and TRBJ2-3, the CDR3 gives the full variable domain: DTGVSQNPRHKITKRGQNVTFRCDPISEHNRLYWYRQTLGQGPEFLTYFQNEAQLEKSRLLSDRFSAERPKGSFSTLEIQRTEQGDSAMYLCASSPSFGTGGRDTQYFGPGTRLTVL.

The chain is built from TRBV6-4 and TRBJ2-2; 7 bases agree with TRBD2. This CDR3 has 13 amino acids. J lost 4 bases, V lost 8 bases, and 4 bases had no gene match. Germline V CDR1 and CDR2: MRHNA, SNTAGT. The CDR3 protein is CASGWGGTGELFF. The CDR3, as DNA: TGTGCCAGCGGCTGGGGGGGCACCGGGGAGCTGTTTTTT.

The V and J genes are TRBV30 and TRBJ2-5; 8 bases are shared with TRBD2. Germline trimming cut 3 bases from V and 5 bases from J; bases unmatched to any gene: 2. Germline V gives CDR1 GTSNPN, CDR2 SVGIG (reference sequence). There are 12 residues in the CDR3. The CDR3 bases are TGTGCCTGGAGCGGGGGGGTTGAGACCCAGTACTTC. Translated: CAWSGGVETQYF.

As for this clone: One junction end does not reproduce the germline sequence, and a read error may be involved. The J gene is TRBJ2-2, the V gene TRBV7-9; perhaps D is TRBD1 or TRBD2 (6 bases each). Germline CDR1 reads SEHNR; CDR2 reads FQNEAQ (reference sequence). The CDR3 sequence is 13 residues long. The CDR3 loop is CASSFPGKGGLFF. The CDR3 DNA reads TGTGCCAGCAGCTTTCCCGGGAAGGGGGGGCTGTTTTTT.